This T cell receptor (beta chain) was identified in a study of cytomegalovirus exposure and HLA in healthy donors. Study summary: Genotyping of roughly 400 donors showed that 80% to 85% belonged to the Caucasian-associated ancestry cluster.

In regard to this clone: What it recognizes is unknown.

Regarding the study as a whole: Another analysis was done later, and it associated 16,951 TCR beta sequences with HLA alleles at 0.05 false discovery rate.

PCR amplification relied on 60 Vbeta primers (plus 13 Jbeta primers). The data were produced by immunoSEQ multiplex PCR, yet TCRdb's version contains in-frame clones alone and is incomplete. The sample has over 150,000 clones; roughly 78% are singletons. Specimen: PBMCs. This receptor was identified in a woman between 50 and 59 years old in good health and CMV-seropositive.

In DNA, the CDR3 is TGTGCCAGCAGCCTTCCGGACATTATGAACACTGAAGCTTTCTTT. Amino acid sequence: CASSLPDIMNTEAFF. The chain uses TRBV5-6 and TRBJ1-1; D possibly corresponds to TRBD1 (5 bases). With 4 bases removed from V and 0 bases from J, the gap between germline ends came to 13 bases. The V gene's germline CDR1 is SGHDT and CDR2 YYEEEE. The CDR3 has 15 amino acids. Full variable domain (rest looked up from reference TRBV5-6 and TRBJ1-1): DAGVTQSPTHLIKTRGQQVTLRCSPKSGHDTVSWYQQALGQGPQFIFQYYEEEERQRGNFPDRFSGHQFPNYSSELNVNALLLGDSALYLCASSLPDIMNTEAFFGQGTRLTVV.